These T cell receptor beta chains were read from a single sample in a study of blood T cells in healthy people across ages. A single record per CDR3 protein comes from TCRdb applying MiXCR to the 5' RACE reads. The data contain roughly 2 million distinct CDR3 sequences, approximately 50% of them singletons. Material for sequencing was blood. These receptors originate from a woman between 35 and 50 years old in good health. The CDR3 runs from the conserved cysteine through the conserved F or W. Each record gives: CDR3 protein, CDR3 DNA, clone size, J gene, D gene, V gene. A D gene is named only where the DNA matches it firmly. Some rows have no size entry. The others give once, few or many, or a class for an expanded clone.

CASTHPGGYSSNEQYF TGTGCCAGCACCCATCCGGGAGGGTATTCCTCCAACGAGCAGTACTTC - TRBJ2-7 TRBD2 TRBV12-3/TRBV12-4
CASSPGIGGANVLTF TGCGCCAGCAGCCCCGGGATAGGTGGGGCCAACGTCCTGACTTTC - TRBJ2-6 - TRBV5-1
CASRDHTQGNYGYTF TGTGCCAGCAGGGACCATACACAGGGGAACTATGGCTACACCTTC - TRBJ1-2 TRBD1 TRBV9
CASRGTVTYEQYF TGTGCCAGCAGGGGGACAGTCACCTACGAGCAGTACTTC few TRBJ2-7 TRBD1 TRBV6-5
CSVDPVPEAQYF TGCAGCGTTGACCCCGTCCCGGAGGCGCAGTATTTT - TRBJ2-3 - TRBV29-1
CANSGRFSEDTQYF TGTGCCAACAGTGGGCGGTTCTCTGAGGATACGCAGTATTTT - TRBJ2-3 - TRBV10-3
CSATRTADLIEKLFF TGCAGTGCGACCAGGACCGCGGACTTGATTGAAAAACTGTTTTTT - TRBJ1-4 - TRBV20-1
CASRQTDLHTDTQYF TGTGCCAGCAGACAGACAGATCTCCACACAGATACGCAGTATTTT once TRBJ2-3 - TRBV2
CASSRDRINEKLFF TGTGCCAGCAGTAGGGACAGGATCAATGAAAAACTGTTTTTT - TRBJ1-4 TRBD1 TRBV6-1
CASSLGSTEQFF TGTGCCAGCAGCTTGGGTAGCACTGAGCAGTTCTTC few TRBJ2-1 - TRBV5-6
CASSGTATFSYEQYF TGTGCCAGTAGTGGGACGGCCACATTCTCCTACGAGCAGTACTTC - TRBJ2-7 - TRBV19
CASTTGRSGANVLTF TGTGCCAGCACCACTGGGCGGTCCGGGGCCAACGTCCTGACTTTC few TRBJ2-6 - TRBV12-3/TRBV12-4
CASSPWTGSSEQYF TGTGCCAGCAGTCCCTGGACGGGCTCCAGTGAGCAGTACTTC once TRBJ2-7 - TRBV27
CASSPGLWEQYF TGTGCCAGCAGCCCCGGGCTCTGGGAGCAGTACTTC - TRBJ2-7 - TRBV5-8
CASSESTGDVYGYTF TGTGCCAGCAGTGAATCGACAGGGGACGTCTATGGCTACACCTTC few TRBJ1-2 TRBD1 TRBV6-1
CASSYPGGSGANVLTF TGTGCCAGCAGTTACCCGGGGGGCTCTGGGGCCAACGTCCTGACTTTC few TRBJ2-6 TRBD2 TRBV6-5
CASSSWTGGLTNQPQHF TGTGCCAGCAGCTCGTGGACAGGGGGATTGACAAATCAGCCCCAGCATTTT - TRBJ1-5 TRBD1 TRBV7-2
CSVERWGADYGYTF TGCAGCGTTGAACGGTGGGGCGCGGACTATGGCTACACCTTC - TRBJ1-2 - TRBV29-1
CASSKVGDTDTQYF TGTGCCAGCAGCAAAGTAGGGGACACAGATACGCAGTATTTT - TRBJ2-3 - TRBV21-1
CASSLAFGLLNYGYTF TGTGCCAGCAGCTTAGCGTTTGGACTACTCAACTATGGCTACACCTTC - TRBJ1-2 - TRBV7-9
CSARLQGSLVTQYF TGCAGTGCTAGACTACAGGGTTCCCTCGTTACCCAGTACTTC - TRBJ2-5 - TRBV20-1
CASSSYGTLLSVRYTF TGTGCCAGCAGTTCGTACGGGACCCTCCTATCTGTGCGCTACACCTTC - TRBJ1-2 - TRBV28
CASSLGTRHQYF TGTGCCAGCAGCTTAGGGACCCGACACCAGTACTTC - TRBJ2-5 - TRBV7-2
CASSARWDGTEAFF TGCGCCAGCAGCGCGCGCTGGGACGGGACTGAAGCTTTCTTT - TRBJ1-1 - TRBV4-3
CASSLWGQGRFYEQYF TGTGCCAGCAGTCTATGGGGACAGGGGAGATTCTACGAGCAGTACTTC - TRBJ2-7 TRBD1 TRBV27
CASSQGRSGRADTQYF TGCGCCAGCAGCCAAGGCCGATCCGGAAGGGCCGATACGCAGTATTTT once TRBJ2-3 - TRBV4-3
CASSQQGAQGGELFF TGTGCCAGCAGCCAGCAGGGGGCGCAGGGCGGGGAGCTGTTTTTT - TRBJ2-2 TRBD1 TRBV4-2
CASSPGLAGGNPYNEQFF TGTGCCAGCAGCCCTGGACTAGCGGGGGGGAATCCGTACAATGAGCAGTTCTTC - TRBJ2-1 TRBD2 TRBV7-3
CSVEGGPGTSSTDTQYF TGCAGCGTTGAAGGGGGACCCGGGACTAGCTCCACAGATACGCAGTATTTT few TRBJ2-3 TRBD2 TRBV29-1
CASSQNRLRGPEGTQYF TGTGCCAGCAGCCAAAACCGGTTGAGGGGCCCGGAAGGAACGCAGTATTTT few TRBJ2-3 - TRBV4-2
CSVEKEGDEQFF TGCAGCGTTGAGAAAGAGGGTGATGAGCAGTTCTTC few TRBJ2-1 - TRBV29-1
CASSPGTSVTYEQYF TGCGCCAGCAGCCCCGGGACTAGCGTGACCTACGAGCAGTACTTC many TRBJ2-7 TRBD2 TRBV4-3
CASSRVEGQVLSGANVLTF TGTGCCAGCAGCCGAGTGGAGGGGCAGGTCCTCTCTGGGGCCAACGTCCTGACTTTC few TRBJ2-6 - TRBV7-2
CSASSGINTEAFF TGCAGTGCTAGTAGTGGCATCAACACTGAAGCTTTCTTT - TRBJ1-1 - TRBV20-1
CAGSQEQPGTRYF TGCGCCGGCAGCCAAGAACAACCCGGGACTAGGTACTTC - TRBJ2-7 TRBD2 TRBV4-1
CASSEPERLGYGYTF TGTGCCAGCAGTGAACCTGAAAGGCTAGGCTATGGCTACACCTTC many TRBJ1-2 - TRBV6-1
CATRDGTYNEQFF TGTGCCACCAGGGACGGAACCTACAATGAGCAGTTCTTC - TRBJ2-1 - TRBV24-1